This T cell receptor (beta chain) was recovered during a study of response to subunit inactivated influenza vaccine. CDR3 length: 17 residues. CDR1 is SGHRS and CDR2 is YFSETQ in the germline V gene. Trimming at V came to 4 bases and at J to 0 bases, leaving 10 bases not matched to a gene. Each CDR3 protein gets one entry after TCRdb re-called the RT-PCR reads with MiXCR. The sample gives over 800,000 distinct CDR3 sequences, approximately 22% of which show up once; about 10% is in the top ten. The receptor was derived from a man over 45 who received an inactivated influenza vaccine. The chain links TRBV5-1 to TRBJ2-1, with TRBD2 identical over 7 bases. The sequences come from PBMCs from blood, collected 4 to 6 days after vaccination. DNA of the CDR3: TGCGCCAGCAGCGGAGGGTCTAGCGGCCGCTCCTACAATGAGCAGTTCTTC. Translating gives CASSGGSSGRSYNEQFF.